These 11 T cell receptor beta chains came from one sample sequenced in a study of post-analysis software for immune sequencing data. General study results and limits: Controls had lower frequencies than patients of five or six TRBV segments, which included TRBV5-6, TRBV5-1 and TRBV20-1.

Incorporated into the TCR beta cDNA libraries were unique molecular identifiers, which served to reduce PCR and sequencing biases. TCRdb reprocessed the PCR reads with MiXCR, giving one entry per CDR3 protein. The data show about half a million distinct CDR3 sequences, 30% to 40% seen once. These receptors' targets are unknown. Sequences were obtained from blood. The source is a girl between 2 and 17 years old with multiple sclerosis.

The chain has TRBV4-1 and TRBJ1-6, with TRBD1 matching 7 bases. Trimming removed 0 bases from V and 10 bases from J; junction bases left unmatched: 18. Per germline, CDR1 MGHRA and CDR2 YSYEKL. CDR3 length: 19 amino acids. The DNA of the CDR3 is TGCGCCAGCAGCCAAGACTCCACGGGGGGAAGGGGGCGAGAATCACCCCTCCACTTT. Translation: CASSQDSTGGRGRESPLHF.

The J gene is TRBJ1-1, the V gene TRBV14, with a possible D match to TRBD1 (6 bases). The V and J ends lost 2 bases and 1 base respectively, with 11 bases between them. The germline V gene encodes CDR1 SGHDN and CDR2 FVKESK. The CDR3 totals 15 residues. The DNA for the CDR3 is TGTGCCAGCAGCCAATTCGGGGGGCCGAACACTGAAGCTTTCTTT. The encoded protein is CASSQFGGPNTEAFF. Drawing the rest from reference TRBV14 and TRBJ1-1, the complete variable domain is EAGVTQFPSHSVIEKGQTVTLRCDPISGHDNLYWYRRVMGKEIKFLLHFVKESKQDESGMPNNRFLAERTGGTYSTLKVQPAELEDSGVYFCASSQFGGPNTEAFFGQGTRLTVV.

On this clonotype itself: This may come from a read error, since a much larger clone is one base off. The V and J genes are TRBV12-3 or TRBV12-4 and TRBJ1-4; 7 positions match TRBD1. CDR3 length: 14 residues. The CDR3 DNA follows: TGTGCCAGCAGCCCGGGACAGCTTAATGAAAAACGGTTTTTT. It translates to CASSPGQLNEKRFF.

The V and J genes are TRBV5-1 and TRBJ1-5, with D maybe TRBD1 (5 bases). Germline V gene sequence: CDR1 SGHRS, CDR2 YFSETQ. Trimming took 5 bases from V and 2 from J, leaving 11 bases between them. The CDR3 consists of 14 residues. CDR3 DNA: TGCGCCAGCAGACCAGGGTACGGCAATCAGCCCCAGCATTTT. It translates to CASRPGYGNQPQHF.

This clonotype was seen more than once but under ten times. The V call is TRBV20-1, the J call TRBJ2-3; D is perhaps TRBD1 or TRBD2 (5 bases each). This CDR3 is built from 17 residues. The V gene's germline CDR1 is DFQATT and CDR2 SNEGSKA (reference sequence). Trimming removed 0 bases at V and 1 base at J, with 17 bases between. This CDR3 reads CSARDLAPSRGTDTQYF. Here the CDR3 DNA reads TGCAGTGCTAGAGACCTCGCCCCTAGCAGGGGCACAGATACGCAGTATTTT.

This clonotype came up once. The rearrangement uses TRBV10-1 and TRBJ1-1; D not certain. The ends were cut back, 3 bases at V and 1 base at J, with 15 bases in the middle. Germline values: CDR1 WNHNN, CDR2 SYGVQD (reference sequence). This CDR3 is built from 16 residues. The CDR3 protein is CASSDRRFSGNTEAFF. For the CDR3, the DNA is TGCGCCAGCAGTGATCGAAGGTTCTCGGGGAACACTGAAGCTTTCTTT.

The V call is TRBV2, the J call TRBJ1-1; D gene unclear. The CDR3 loop spans 13 amino acids. CDR1 and CDR2 (germline): SNHLY, FYNNEI. V lost 2 bases to trimming and J lost 5 bases, with 9 bases between them. CDR3 bases: TGTGCCAGCAGTGAATTGGAGTGGACTGAAGCTTTCTTT. Protein product: CASSELEWTEAFF.

This rearrangement joins TRBV4-1 to TRBJ2-7, with 8 bases fitting TRBD1. V gave up 0 bases and J gave up 6 bases; unmatched junction bases: 10. The CDR3 extends over 16 amino acids. CDR1 is MGHRA and CDR2 is YSYEKL in the germline V gene. The CDR3 loop reads CASSQDFPGGTCEQYF. The DNA of the CDR3 is TGCGCCAGCAGCCAAGATTTTCCAGGGGGCACCTGCGAGCAGTACTTC.

At least ten counts were recorded for this clonotype. This chain links TRBV11-2 with TRBJ2-6; no clear D. Trimming shortened V by 4 bases and J by 2 bases, and 9 bases separated the two germline ends. The CDR3 is 15 amino acids. CDR1 and CDR2 (germline): SGHAT, FQNNGV. CDR3 DNA sequence: TGTGCCAGCAGCTCCACCCTCGCTGGGGCCAACGTCCTGACTTTC. It translates to CASSSTLAGANVLTF.

This clonotype has a handful of counts. The gene calls are TRBV20-1 and TRBJ1-2; D might be TRBD1 (6 bases). This CDR3 is built from 13 residues. Per the germline V gene, CDR1 is DFQATT and CDR2 is SNEGSKA (reference sequence). Trimming left V 0 bases short and J 6 bases short, with 11 bases between. The CDR3 here is CSARERGTNGYTF. CDR3 DNA: TGCAGTGCTAGAGAAAGGGGGACCAATGGCTACACCTTC.

This clonotype was counted a single time. The chain carries TRBV11-2 and TRBJ2-1, with D possibly called TRBD1 or TRBD2 (6 bases each). V lost 5 bases and J lost 6, with 17 bases in between. The germline V gene has CDR1 SGHAT and CDR2 FQNNGV. The CDR3 is 15 amino acids. DNA for the CDR3: TGTGCCAGCAGCCCTCGGGGGCCCTCGGGCAATGAGCAGTTCTTC. Translation gives CASSPRGPSGNEQFF.